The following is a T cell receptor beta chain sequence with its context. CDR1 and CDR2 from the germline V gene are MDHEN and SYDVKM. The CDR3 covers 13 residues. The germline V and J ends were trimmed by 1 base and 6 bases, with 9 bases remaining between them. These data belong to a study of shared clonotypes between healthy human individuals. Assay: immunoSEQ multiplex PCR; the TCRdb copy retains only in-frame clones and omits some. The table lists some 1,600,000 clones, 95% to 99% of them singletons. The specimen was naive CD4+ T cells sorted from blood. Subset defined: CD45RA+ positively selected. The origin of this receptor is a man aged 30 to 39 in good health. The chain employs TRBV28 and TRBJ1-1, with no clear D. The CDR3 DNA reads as TGTGCCAGCAGTTTATTAGGTAACGCTGAAGCTTTCTTT. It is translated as CASSLLGNAEAFF. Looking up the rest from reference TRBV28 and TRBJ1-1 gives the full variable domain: DVKVTQSSRYLVKRTGEKVFLECVQDMDHENMFWYRQDPGLGLRLIYFSYDVKMKEKGDIPEGYSVSREKKERFSLILESASTNQTSMYLCASSLLGNAEAFFGQGTRLTVV.